These 9 T cell receptor beta chains were sequenced from one sample in a study of T cells in Graves' hyperthyroidism and ophthalmopathy. There were TCR beta CDR3 regions amplified from RNA transcripts. HTBI primers drove first-round RT-PCR of the TCR CDR3. TCRdb re-called the multiplex PCR reads through MiXCR, storing one row per CDR3 protein. The sample includes hundreds of thousands of distinct CDR3 sequences, around 15% seen only once; the top ten take approximately 3.8%. Source material: blood. All receptors come from a woman aged 25-40 years with Graves' hyperthyroidism.

This clonotype was found a few times. The genes are TRBV7-8 and TRBJ2-3, with TRBD1 identical over 7 bases. Germline lookup yields CDR1 SGHVS and CDR2 FQNEAQ. J gave up 3 bases and V 6 bases, and 12 bases lay outside the gene matches. The CDR3 runs to 16 residues. CDR3 sequence (DNA): TGTGCCAGCAGACGCCCCACAGGGGTTAGTACAGATACGCAGTATTTT. It is translated as CASRRPTGVSTDTQYF. The full variable domain, with the rest looked up from reference TRBV7-8 and TRBJ2-3, is GAGVSQSPRYKVAKRGQDVALRCDPISGHVSLFWYQQALGQGPEFLTYFQNEAQLDKSGLPSDRFFAERPEGSVSTLKIQRTQQEDSAVYLCASRRPTGVSTDTQYFGPGTRLTVL.

This clonotype was observed many times. This sequence joins TRBV11-3 and TRBJ2-1; TRBD2 aligns across 10 bases. V lost 3 bases to trimming and J lost 2 bases; unmatched junction nucleotides: 4. CDR1 and CDR2 from the germline V gene are SGHNT and YENEEA. CDR3 length: 16 amino acids. The CDR3 DNA is TGTGCCAGCAGCTTCAGAGCGGGAGGGCCCTACAATGAGCAGTTCTTC. As protein: CASSFRAGGPYNEQFF.

This clonotype showed up many times. The chain carries TRBV6-1 and TRBJ2-4; no definite D call. The CDR3 is 15 amino acids. The V gene lost 7 bases and the J gene lost 1 base, with 14 bases spanning the gap. CDR1 is MNHNS and CDR2 is SASEGT in the germline V gene. The CDR3 reads CASKAPAAAKNIQYF. The CDR3 bases are TGTGCCAGCAAGGCACCGGCGGCGGCCAAAAACATTCAGTACTTC.

V usage is TRBV7-2 and J usage is TRBJ2-1; no clear D gene. This CDR3 has 15 residues. Trimming pared 5 bases from V and 0 bases from J, leaving 11 bases between. Germline V gene data show CDR1 as SGHTA and CDR2 as FQGNSA. The CDR3 protein is CASSPTSVSYNEQFF. CDR3 nucleotide sequence: TGTGCCAGCAGCCCTACATCGGTCTCCTACAATGAGCAGTTCTTC.

This clonotype was detected ten times or more. The rearrangement uses TRBV2 and TRBJ1-3; D unclear. Germline V gene sequence: CDR1 SNHLY, CDR2 FYNNEI. Trimming removed 7 bases at V and 4 bases at J, with 8 bases between. CDR3 size: 12 residues. The CDR3 nucleotides read TGTGCCAGCACCGTGGGGGGAAACACCATATATTTT. Translating gives CASTVGGNTIYF. The full variable domain, rest sourced from reference TRBV2 and TRBJ1-3, is EPEVTQTPSHQVTQMGQEVILRCVPISNHLYFYWYRQILGQKVEFLVSFYNNEISEKSEIFDDQFSVERPDGSNFTLKIRSTKLEDSAMYFCASTVGGNTIYFGEGSWLTVV.

The table lists this clonotype with many counts. V gene TRBV20-1 combines with J gene TRBJ2-7, with TRBD2 as a possible D gene (5 bases). Germline V gene lookup returns CDR1 DFQATT and CDR2 SNEGSKA (reference sequence). The CDR3 extends over 12 amino acids. Deletions cut 6 bases from V and 4 bases from J, with 13 bases between. The CDR3, as DNA: TGCAGTGCCCACGACTATCTGTACGAGCAGTACTTC. This gives the protein CSAHDYLYEQYF.

The CDR3 is CSALTGVGSNEQFF. In DNA form, the CDR3 reads TGCAGTGCTCTAACAGGGGTTGGAAGTAATGAGCAGTTCTTC. The V call is TRBV20-1, the J call TRBJ2-1, with TRBD1 identical over 7 bases. CDR1 and CDR2 from the germline V gene are DFQATT and SNEGSKA (reference sequence). Trimming cost V 5 bases and J 7 bases; bases outside gene matches: 11. The CDR3 length is 14 residues.

There are many counts of this clonotype. The chain couples TRBV20-1 to TRBJ1-1, with D uncertain. The CDR3 is made up of 12 amino acids. Germline V gives CDR1 DFQATT, CDR2 SNEGSKA (reference sequence). Trimming cost V 8 bases and J 1 base, with 11 bases left between them. This CDR3 is CSPNQANTEAFF. The CDR3 nucleotides read TGCAGTCCCAACCAAGCGAACACTGAAGCTTTCTTT.

This clonotype has a handful of counts. The V gene is TRBV3-1, the J gene TRBJ2-6, with D maybe TRBD2 (6 bases). The CDR3 covers 16 residues. The ends were cut back, 5 bases at V and 0 bases at J, with 11 bases in the middle. Germline V gene lookup returns CDR1 LGHDT and CDR2 YNNKEL (reference sequence). CDR3 sequence reads: CASSWIGGSGANVLTF. CDR3 sequence (DNA): TGTGCCAGCAGCTGGATCGGGGGCTCTGGGGCCAACGTCCTGACTTTC.